The TCR beta chain under discussion was sequenced for a study of T cells in tuberculosis. This CDR3 region has 14 residues. CDR1 is SQVTM and CDR2 is ANQGSEA in the germline V gene. The V end was cut by 7 bases, the J end by 3 bases, with 15 bases between. TCRdb's table, derived via immunoSEQ multiplex PCR, lists solely in-frame clones and lacks some. Of tens of thousands of clones listed, more than 95% were seen once; the top ten hold around 6.2%. The receptor's source is a donor aged 5-35 years with latent tuberculosis or without tuberculosis infection. What was sequenced was PBMCs. The chain recombines TRBV29-1 with TRBJ1-4, with TRBD1 as a possible D gene (6 bases). The DNA for the CDR3 is TGCAGCGCCCACCCCGGGGGGCCTAATGAAAAACTGTTTTTT. Residues: CSAHPGGPNEKLFF.